This T cell receptor beta chain was recorded in a study of blood T cell repertoires in COVID-19. Study-wide context: Samples came from the United States, Italy and Spain, spanning acute and convalescent COVID-19.

Germline V gene data show CDR1 as PRHDT and CDR2 as FYEKMQ (reference sequence). V was clipped by 5 bases and J by 8 bases; unmatched bases: 13. The CDR3 sequence is 18 residues long. Those enrolled, adults aged about 18 to 89 years, came from about two dozen US areas. Assignment of participants to cohorts was predicated upon participant-reported clinical history. Either two negative PCRs, clearance, or symptom resolution qualified Cohort 3 donors as recovered. Produced via immunoSEQ multiplex PCR; TCRdb's table is partial and in-frame only. The sample lists approximately 150,000 clones, 85% seen once, with around 6.2% in the top ten.

What was sequenced was PBMCs or T cells enriched from blood (not recorded which). The clonotype comes from a woman aged 35 to 49 who had recovered from COVID-19. The rearrangement links TRBV13 to TRBJ2-1; 15 bases are shared with TRBD2. CDR3 protein: CASSPGLAGGPAVDEQFF. The CDR3 bases are TGTGCCAGCAGCCCGGGACTAGCGGGGGGCCCGGCGGTAGATGAGCAGTTCTTC.